These T cell receptor beta chains were read from a single sample in a study of T cells in localized non-small cell lung cancer. Repertoires were generated with immunoSEQ multiplex PCR, while TCRdb's copy carries only in-frame clones and drops some. The data show tens of thousands of clones, 84% seen once. This sample comprised peripheral blood, obtained before any cancer treatment. Receptor source: a man between 35 and 75 years old with stage I lung adenocarcinoma. CDR3s include the opening cysteine and the closing phenylalanine or tryptophan. Fields, in order: clone size, D gene, V gene, J gene, CDR3 DNA, CDR3 protein. A D gene is named only where the DNA matches it firmly. The size of a clone is reported for some rows only, either as once, few or many, or as a class for expanded clones.

clone_size: few; d_call: TRBD1; v_call: TRBV19; j_call: TRBJ2-7; cdr3_nt: TGTGCCAGTAGTATAGGAGGGGGCAGGGGGTCCTACGAGCAGTACTTC; cdr3_aa: CASSIGGGRGSYEQYF
clone_size: .; d_call: .; v_call: TRBV2; j_call: TRBJ1-2; cdr3_nt: TGTGCCAGCAGTGAACCTCGGCAGGGGTTTGATCTGGGCTATGGCTACACCTTC; cdr3_aa: CASSEPRQGFDLGYGYTF
clone_size: .; d_call: .; v_call: TRBV6-6; j_call: TRBJ1-3; cdr3_nt: TGTGCCAGCAGTCCCTCTGGAAACACCATATATTTT; cdr3_aa: CASSPSGNTIYF
clone_size: .; d_call: .; v_call: TRBV4-3; j_call: TRBJ1-1; cdr3_nt: TGCGCCAGCAGCCAAGATCGGCAGGGGAACACTGAAGCTTTCTTT; cdr3_aa: CASSQDRQGNTEAFF
clone_size: .; d_call: TRBD2; v_call: TRBV7-8; j_call: TRBJ2-1; cdr3_nt: TGTGCCAGCAGCTTGGCTAGCGGGCACAATGAGCAGTTCTTC; cdr3_aa: CASSLASGHNEQFF
clone_size: .; d_call: .; v_call: TRBV30; j_call: TRBJ1-6; cdr3_nt: TGTGCCTGGCTCGGGGAGCTGAATTCACCCCTCCACTTT; cdr3_aa: CAWLGELNSPLHF
clone_size: .; d_call: .; v_call: TRBV28; j_call: TRBJ2-7; cdr3_nt: TGTGCCAGCAGTTTAAGGACTTCCGGGCGCGAGCAGTACTTC; cdr3_aa: CASSLRTSGREQYF
clone_size: .; d_call: .; v_call: TRBV5-1; j_call: TRBJ2-1; cdr3_nt: TGCGCCAGCAGCTTGTGGGGGTCATATGGGAATGAGCAGTTCTTC; cdr3_aa: CASSLWGSYGNEQFF
clone_size: .; d_call: TRBD2; v_call: TRBV10-3; j_call: TRBJ2-7; cdr3_nt: TGTGCCACGGGACTAGGTGTCGAGCAGTACTTC; cdr3_aa: CATGLGVEQYF
clone_size: .; d_call: .; v_call: TRBV5-1; j_call: TRBJ1-1; cdr3_nt: TGCGCCAGCAGCCAAGATCGGGTCCCAATAGAAGCTTTCTTT; cdr3_aa: CASSQDRVPIEAFF
clone_size: .; d_call: .; v_call: TRBV25-1; j_call: TRBJ1-3; cdr3_nt: TGTGCCAGCAGTGAACTATACGACAACACCATATATTTT; cdr3_aa: CASSELYDNTIYF
clone_size: .; d_call: .; v_call: TRBV9; j_call: TRBJ2-5; cdr3_nt: TGTGCCAGCAGCACGAGGACAGCCCAAGAGACCCAGTACTTC; cdr3_aa: CASSTRTAQETQYF
clone_size: .; d_call: TRBD2; v_call: TRBV6-5; j_call: TRBJ2-7; cdr3_nt: TGTGCCAGCAGGAATCTAGCGGGAGGGCCCTCCGAGCAGTACTTC; cdr3_aa: CASRNLAGGPSEQYF
clone_size: .; d_call: .; v_call: TRBV6-1; j_call: TRBJ2-7; cdr3_nt: TGTGCCAGCAGGATCGATCAGGGGTTCGACGAGCAGTACTTC; cdr3_aa: CASRIDQGFDEQYF
clone_size: .; d_call: .; v_call: TRBV27; j_call: TRBJ2-3; cdr3_nt: TGTGCCAGCAGTTCTAGGGAGTATGGAGATACGCAGTATTTT; cdr3_aa: CASSSREYGDTQYF
clone_size: .; d_call: .; v_call: TRBV10-2; j_call: TRBJ2-1; cdr3_nt: TGCGCCAGCAGTGAGTCGGGTTTAGGTCTTGAGCAGTTCTTC; cdr3_aa: CASSESGLGLEQFF
clone_size: .; d_call: .; v_call: TRBV7-2; j_call: TRBJ1-3; cdr3_nt: TGTGCCAGCAGCTTAGTGTCAAGCTCTGGAAACACCATATATTTT; cdr3_aa: CASSLVSSSGNTIYF
clone_size: .; d_call: TRBD2; v_call: TRBV30; j_call: TRBJ2-3; cdr3_nt: TGTGCCTGGAGTGTACAGACTAGCGGTACGCAGTATTTT; cdr3_aa: CAWSVQTSGTQYF
clone_size: once; d_call: TRBD1; v_call: TRBV5-6; j_call: TRBJ1-2; cdr3_nt: TGTGCCAGCAGCTTTTATTATTCTGGGCAGGGGGACTATGGCTACACCTTC; cdr3_aa: CASSFYYSGQGDYGYTF
clone_size: .; d_call: TRBD2; v_call: TRBV4-2; j_call: TRBJ2-2; cdr3_nt: TGTGCCAGCAGCCAAGATCGGGGGCTAGCGGGAGTTACCGGGGAGCTGTTTTTT; cdr3_aa: CASSQDRGLAGVTGELFF
clone_size: once; d_call: .; v_call: TRBV9; j_call: TRBJ2-4; cdr3_nt: TGTGCCAGCAGCCCGGTTAGCGGCCCCGGAAACATTCAGTACTTC; cdr3_aa: CASSPVSGPGNIQYF
clone_size: .; d_call: TRBD1; v_call: TRBV4-1; j_call: TRBJ2-6; cdr3_nt: TGCGCCAGCAGCCAAGCGGGGACAGGGGGCGCTGGGGCCAACGTCCTGACTTTC; cdr3_aa: CASSQAGTGGAGANVLTF
clone_size: .; d_call: .; v_call: TRBV7-9; j_call: TRBJ2-3; cdr3_nt: TGTGCCAGCAGCTTACAAGATACGCAGTATTTT; cdr3_aa: CASSLQDTQYF
clone_size: once; d_call: .; v_call: TRBV12-5; j_call: TRBJ2-1; cdr3_nt: TGTGCTAGTGGTTTGGGGGGGAGAGATGAGCAGTTCTTC; cdr3_aa: CASGLGGRDEQFF
clone_size: .; d_call: .; v_call: TRBV28; j_call: TRBJ1-4; cdr3_nt: TGTGCCAGCACTAGACAGGCTCGGGAAAAACTGTTTTTT; cdr3_aa: CASTRQAREKLFF
clone_size: once; d_call: .; v_call: TRBV11-2; j_call: TRBJ1-2; cdr3_nt: TGTGCCAGCAGCCACCCTGACGCGTCCGGCTACACCTTC; cdr3_aa: CASSHPDASGYTF
clone_size: .; d_call: .; v_call: TRBV19; j_call: TRBJ2-7; cdr3_nt: TGTGCCAGTAGTCCATCGACAGGCCTGGACGAGCAGTACTTC; cdr3_aa: CASSPSTGLDEQYF
clone_size: few; d_call: .; v_call: TRBV10-2; j_call: TRBJ1-2; cdr3_nt: TGCGCCAGCGAGGGACCCAAACAACGTGGCTACACCTTC; cdr3_aa: CASEGPKQRGYTF
clone_size: .; d_call: .; v_call: TRBV28; j_call: TRBJ1-5; cdr3_nt: TGTGCCAGCAGTTCCAGAACGGGCGATCAGCCCCAGCATTTT; cdr3_aa: CASSSRTGDQPQHF
clone_size: .; d_call: TRBD2; v_call: TRBV18; j_call: TRBJ2-7; cdr3_nt: TGTGCCAGCTCACCCCCGGGACTAGCGGGCCATCCAATCTACGAGCAGTACTTC; cdr3_aa: CASSPPGLAGHPIYEQYF
clone_size: .; d_call: TRBD2; v_call: TRBV5-1; j_call: TRBJ2-3; cdr3_nt: TGCGCCAGCAGGGCTAGCGGGACTAGCACAGATACGCAGTATTTT; cdr3_aa: CASRASGTSTDTQYF
clone_size: .; d_call: .; v_call: TRBV7-3; j_call: TRBJ2-3; cdr3_nt: TGTGCCAGCAGCTTATCGGGATCTCAAGATACGCAGTATTTT; cdr3_aa: CASSLSGSQDTQYF
clone_size: many; d_call: .; v_call: TRBV7-3; j_call: TRBJ2-3; cdr3_nt: TGTGCCAGCAGCGCAAACAGTGGCGCAAATACGCAGTATTTT; cdr3_aa: CASSANSGANTQYF
clone_size: .; d_call: TRBD1; v_call: TRBV2; j_call: TRBJ1-5; cdr3_nt: TGTGCCAGCAGCCGGGACAGACCGAGTCCTAGCAATCAGCCCCAGCATTTT; cdr3_aa: CASSRDRPSPSNQPQHF
clone_size: .; d_call: TRBD2; v_call: TRBV19; j_call: TRBJ2-7; cdr3_nt: TGTGCCAGTAGTATCACTGGGACTAGCTCCCACGAGCAGTACTTC; cdr3_aa: CASSITGTSSHEQYF
clone_size: .; d_call: .; v_call: TRBV11-2; j_call: TRBJ2-2; cdr3_nt: TGTGCCAGCAAATTGCTAAACACCGGGGAGCTGTTTTTT; cdr3_aa: CASKLLNTGELFF
clone_size: .; d_call: TRBD1; v_call: TRBV6-5; j_call: TRBJ1-5; cdr3_nt: TGTGCCAGCAGTGACAGGGGCTTCAATCAGCCCCAGCATTTT; cdr3_aa: CASSDRGFNQPQHF
clone_size: few; d_call: .; v_call: TRBV7-2; j_call: TRBJ2-2; cdr3_nt: TGTGCCAGCAGAACCAACACCGGGGAGCTGTTTTTT; cdr3_aa: CASRTNTGELFF
clone_size: .; d_call: TRBD1; v_call: TRBV6-6; j_call: TRBJ2-3; cdr3_nt: TGTGCCAGCACCGATGGGACAGGGGCAGCGAATACGCAGTATTTT; cdr3_aa: CASTDGTGAANTQYF
clone_size: .; d_call: .; v_call: TRBV6-1; j_call: TRBJ2-7; cdr3_nt: TGTGCCAGCAGTACGGGGTACGAGCAGTACTTC; cdr3_aa: CASSTGYEQYF
clone_size: once; d_call: TRBD1; v_call: TRBV7-9; j_call: TRBJ2-3; cdr3_nt: TGTGCCAGCAGCCAGACAGGGGATACGCAGTATTTT; cdr3_aa: CASSQTGDTQYF
clone_size: .; d_call: TRBD2; v_call: TRBV30; j_call: TRBJ2-7; cdr3_nt: TGTGCCTGGAGAGTTACTAGCGGGAGCTCCTACGAGCAGTACTTC; cdr3_aa: CAWRVTSGSSYEQYF
clone_size: .; d_call: TRBD1; v_call: TRBV11-2; j_call: TRBJ2-5; cdr3_nt: TGTGCCAGCAGCGATGGACAGGCCCAGACCCAGTACTTC; cdr3_aa: CASSDGQAQTQYF
clone_size: .; d_call: TRBD1; v_call: TRBV18; j_call: TRBJ2-7; cdr3_nt: TGTGCCAGCTCACCACCGGTAACAGGGGACTACGAGCAGTACTTC; cdr3_aa: CASSPPVTGDYEQYF
clone_size: .; d_call: .; v_call: TRBV6-5; j_call: TRBJ1-1; cdr3_nt: TGTGCCAGCAGTTACTCGTGGACAAGGAACACTGAAGCTTTCTTT; cdr3_aa: CASSYSWTRNTEAFF